This paragraph covers one T cell receptor beta chain sequence. As yet, its antigen is unknown. This sample is part of a study of vaccination and CD4 T cells after COVID-19. Study-level findings and limits: SARS-CoV-2-reactive clonotypes rose nonsignificantly, with the median going from about 20 to 38.

The CDR3 covers 16 residues. The germline V gene has CDR1 SGHVS and CDR2 FNYEAQ. V was trimmed by 1 base and J by 4 bases, leaving 16 bases between them. One entry per CDR3 protein, called by TCRdb with MiXCR from the PCR reads. Of 15,000 to 20,000 distinct CDR3 sequences in the sample, approximately 59% were seen once. The clonotype was recovered from a human donor who had recovered from COVID-19. Here the sequenced sample was CD4+ T cells from blood, taken before SARS-CoV-2 vaccination. The rearrangement uses TRBV7-6 and TRBJ2-5; maybe TRBD2 (6 bases). CDR3 amino acids: CASSLETRLLGETQYF. The CDR3 DNA reads as TGTGCCAGCAGCTTAGAGACTAGACTATTGGGAGAGACCCAGTACTTC.